What follows are 13 T cell receptor beta chains derived from one specimen sequenced in a study of tumor-infiltrating lymphocytes in primary liver carcinoma. TCR beta cDNA was made from 400 to 500 ng total RNA with a constant-region primer. Libraries for TCR beta were built through three nested multiplex PCR rounds, which together made up a slightly modified ARM-PCR procedure. The first two PCR rounds used TRBV1-TRBV30 primers with a Cbeta primer, nine to ten cycles each. MiXCR was run by TCRdb on the multiplex PCR reads, yielding one entry per CDR3 protein. Of about 320,000 distinct CDR3 sequences listed, 60% to 80% were seen once; the top ten hold more than 8.5%. Germline DNA was also extracted, and blood RNA was taken from unsorted whole blood. Material: peripheral blood. These receptors originate from a man aged 35 to 55 with primary liver carcinoma and hepatitis B virus infection.

Details on this clonotype: A read error may be the cause here, since a much bigger clone is one base away. This chain uses TRBV29-1 with TRBJ1-5; D remains ambiguous. This CDR3 is built from 13 residues. Germline V gives CDR1 SQVTM, CDR2 ANQGSEA. The CDR3 nucleotides read TGCAGCGCCGGTGCTACGGGCAATCAGCCCCAGCAATTT. Amino acids: CSAGATGNQPQQF.

Only a few counts were recorded for this clonotype. The rearrangement joins TRBV5-1 to TRBJ2-5; TRBD1 is a possible D gene (6 bases). The CDR3 consists of 13 residues. Trimming took off 4 bases at V and 0 bases at J, with 7 bases between the two ends. Germline V gives CDR1 SGHRS, CDR2 YFSETQ. CDR3 in DNA: TGCGCCAGCAGCAGGGGGAACCAAGAGACCCAGTACTTC. Its translation: CASSRGNQETQYF. The full variable domain, in which reference TRBV5-1 and TRBJ2-5 provide the parts outside the CDR3, is KAGVTQTPRYLIKTRGQQVTLSCSPISGHRSVSWYQQTPGQGLQFLFEYFSETQRNKGNFPGRFSGRQFSNSRSEMNVSTLELGDSALYLCASSRGNQETQYFGPGTRLLVL.

This chain joins TRBV28 and TRBJ1-4; the D gene is possibly TRBD1 (5 bases). The V gene's germline CDR1 is MDHEN and CDR2 SYDVKM. V was shortened by 6 bases and J by 5 bases, with 13 bases between the two germline ends. This CDR3 has 14 residues. The chain's CDR3 is CASSPGGSNEKLFF. CDR3 DNA sequence: TGTGCCAGCAGCCCGGGGGGATCCAATGAAAAACTGTTTTTT.

The rearrangement uses TRBV5-1 and TRBJ2-5; D not certain. V lost 6 bases and J 4 bases, leaving 19 bases between the germline ends. There are 15 residues in the CDR3. Germline lookup yields CDR1 SGHRS and CDR2 YFSETQ. CDR3 region: CASTGRARGIETQYF. CDR3 in DNA: TGCGCCAGCACGGGTCGGGCCCGAGGCATAGAGACCCAGTACTTC.

This sequence joins TRBV5-1 and TRBJ2-7, with 10 bases matching TRBD2. Trimming at V came to 2 bases and at J to 4 bases, leaving 6 bases not matched to a gene. The CDR3 totals 15 residues. Germline CDR1 and CDR2: SGHRS and YFSETQ. The CDR3 DNA sequence: TGCGCCAGCAGCTTCATAGCGGGAGGCCAATACGAGCAGTACTTC. Protein product: CASSFIAGGQYEQYF.

The table lists this clonotype with a count of one. A junction end diverges from the germline sequence, so it may reflect a read error. The chain combines TRBV6-1 with TRBJ2-4, with D unclear. Germline CDR1 reads MNHNS; CDR2 reads SASEGT. The CDR3 has 14 amino acids. The CDR3: CAGSSQLAKNIQYF. The CDR3 DNA reads TGTGCCGGCAGTTCTCAGTTAGCCAAAAACATTCAATACTTC.

In regard to this clonotype: At one end, the junction sequence differs from germline, possibly due to a read error. The chain is built from TRBV4-3 and TRBJ1-1, with 7 nucleotides matching TRBD1. The CDR3 spans 14 residues. From germline, CDR1 is LGHNA and CDR2 YSLEER. CDR3 sequence (DNA): TGCGCCAACAGCCAAGATGGGGCAGGGGGGAAAGCTTTCTTT. This gives the protein CANSQDGAGGKAFF.

Worth noting for this clonotype: A single base separates this from a much larger clone, so it may be a read error. This rearrangement joins TRBV13 to TRBJ2-7; D is tentatively TRBD1 or TRBD2 (5 bases each). The germline CDR1 and CDR2 sequences are PRHDT and FYEKMQ (reference sequence). The CDR3 consists of 14 residues. Trimming removed 3 bases at V and 0 bases at J, with 9 bases between. CDR3 region: CASSLRGVSYEQYF. The CDR3 DNA reads TGTGCCAGCAGCTTGAGGGGTGTCTCCTACGAGCAGTACTTC.

About this clonotype: This may stem from a read error, because a much larger clone lies one nucleotide away. J is TRBJ2-1 and V is TRBV5-5; D unclear. The closer fit of TRBJ2-7 to the DNA end suggests the J call may be wrong. CDR1 SGHKS and CDR2 YYEKEE come from the germline V gene (reference sequence). The CDR3 spans 11 residues. In nucleotides, the CDR3 is TGTGCCAGCAGCACCTACAATGAGCAGTACTTC. Protein product: CASSTYNEQYF.

V and J are TRBV5-1 and TRBJ2-5; 8 bases agree with TRBD1. The trim removed 2 bases at V and 3 bases at J, leaving 6 bases unmatched. The CDR3 runs 15 residues. Germline CDR1 and CDR2: SGHRS and YFSETQ. CDR3 in amino acids: CASSLGDRTKETQYF. CDR3 DNA: TGCGCCAGCAGCTTAGGGGACAGGACGAAAGAGACCCAGTACTTC.

Comments on this clonotype: A junction boundary mismatches the germline segment, possibly from a read error. The gene calls are TRBV10-3 and TRBJ2-2; possibly TRBD2 for D (6 bases). This CDR3 is built from 19 residues. Germline V gene data show CDR1 as ENHRY and CDR2 as SYGVKD. The CDR3 region is CAISDPEGTGATNTGGLFF. CDR3 DNA sequence: TGTGCCATCAGTGACCCGGAGGGAACGGGAGCCACGAACACCGGGGGGCTGTTTTTT.

Comment on this clonotype: With a much larger clone just one base away, this may be a read error. The chain recombines TRBV6-6 with TRBJ2-2; 8 bases are a match to TRBD2. The V gene end was trimmed by 5 bases and the J gene end by 0 bases; junction bases not matched to a gene: 5. CDR1 is MNHNY and CDR2 is SVGAGI in the germline V gene (reference sequence). The CDR3 has 16 residues. Written as DNA, the CDR3 is TGTGCCAGCAGTCACGAACTAGCGGCGAACACCGGGGAGCTGTTTTTT. As protein: CASSHELAANTGELFF.

Of note for this clonotype: With a much larger clone just one base away, this may be a read error. This rearrangement joins TRBV30 to TRBJ1-5; D unclear. The germline CDR1 and CDR2 sequences are GTSNPN and SVGIG (reference sequence). The V gene lost 0 bases and the J gene lost 1 base, with 4 bases spanning the gap. The CDR3 has 13 residues. CDR3 nucleotide sequence: TGTGCCTGGAGTGTGAGCAGCAATCAGCCCCAGCATTTT. Amino acids: CAWSVSSNQPQHF.